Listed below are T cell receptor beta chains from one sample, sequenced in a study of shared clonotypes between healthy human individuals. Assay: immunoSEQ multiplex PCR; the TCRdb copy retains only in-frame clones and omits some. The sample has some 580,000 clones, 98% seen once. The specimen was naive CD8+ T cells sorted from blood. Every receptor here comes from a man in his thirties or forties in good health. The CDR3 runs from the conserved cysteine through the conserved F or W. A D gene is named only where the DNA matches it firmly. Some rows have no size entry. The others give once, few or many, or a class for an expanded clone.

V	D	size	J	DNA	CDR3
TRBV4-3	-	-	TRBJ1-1	TGCGCCAGCAGCCAAGTGGGCACTGAAGCTTTCTTT	CASSQVGTEAFF
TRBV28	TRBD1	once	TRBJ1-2	TGTGCCAGCAGTTTATTTGTGACAGGGGGCGAAGGCTACACCTTC	CASSLFVTGGEGYTF
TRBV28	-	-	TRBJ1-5	TGTGCCAGCAGTTTTAGAGGGAGCAATCAGCCCCAGCATTTT	CASSFRGSNQPQHF
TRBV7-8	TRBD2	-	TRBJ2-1	TGTGCCAGCAGCCAACTAGCGGGAGCGTACAATGAGCAGTTCTTC	CASSQLAGAYNEQFF
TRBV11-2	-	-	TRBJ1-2	TGTGCCAGCAGCCCATCCGTGGGGTCGGGGGTTAACTATGGCTACACCTTC	CASSPSVGSGVNYGYTF
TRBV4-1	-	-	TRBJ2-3	TGCGCCAGCAGCCAAGTTCGGAGCGGCCCAAGGATTAGCACAGATACGCAGTATTTT	CASSQVRSGPRISTDTQYF
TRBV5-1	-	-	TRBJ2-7	TGCGCCAGCACCACCCCCGAGGGGCCCTACGAGCAGTACTTC	CASTTPEGPYEQYF
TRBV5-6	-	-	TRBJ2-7	TGTGCCAGCAGCTTGGGATGGCCGACGAGCCGCGAGGGTCCCGAGCAGTACTTC	CASSLGWPTSREGPEQYF
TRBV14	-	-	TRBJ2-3	TGTGCCAGCAGCCAATATGCGGGATCCACAGATACGCAGTATTTT	CASSQYAGSTDTQYF
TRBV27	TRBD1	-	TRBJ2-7	TGTGCCAGCAGTTCATATCCGGGACAGCAAATATCCTACGAGCAGTACTTC	CASSSYPGQQISYEQYF
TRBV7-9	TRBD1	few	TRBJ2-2	TGTGCCGGGGACAGGGAGAACACCGGGGAGCTGTTTTTT	CAGDRENTGELFF
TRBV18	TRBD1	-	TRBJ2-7	TGTGCCAGCTCACCACTTGGGACAGGGGGCTTCAACGAGCAGTACTTC	CASSPLGTGGFNEQYF
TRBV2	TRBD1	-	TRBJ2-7	TGTGCCAGCAGTGTTTGGCCGGACAGGGGGTTACGCTACGAGCAGTACTTC	CASSVWPDRGLRYEQYF
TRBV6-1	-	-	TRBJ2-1	TGTGCCAGCAGTGATTACGGGGGAGTGTGGGATGAGCAGTTCTTC	CASSDYGGVWDEQFF
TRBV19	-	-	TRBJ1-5	TGTGCCAGTAGCTACCCCGAAAGTAAGAATCAGCCCCAGCATTTT	CASSYPESKNQPQHF
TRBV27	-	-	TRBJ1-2	TGTGCCAGCAGGAGCGGGCTCCTTGATGGCTACACCTTC	CASRSGLLDGYTF